This TCR beta chain was retrieved from a study of blood T cell repertoires in COVID-19. Notes on this clone: Different DNA sequences within this sample yield the same CDR3.

Each participant's cohort was designated according to participant-reported clinical history. In the authors' workflow: The authors estimated nucleated cell counts from reference gene primer amplification. The table came from immunoSEQ multiplex PCR; TCRdb's copy has only in-frame clones and leaves some out. V and J calls and clone size come straight from that table; D and trimming were deduced from the DNA. The table records 150,000 to 200,000 clones, roughly three quarters of them present only once. The V gene's germline CDR1 is SQVTM and CDR2 ANQGSEA. The CDR3 length is 16 residues. V was pared by 5 bases and J by 4 bases, with 6 bases of the junction left unmatched.

The sequencing input was PBMCs or T cells enriched from blood (not recorded which). The gene calls are TRBV29-1 and TRBJ2-1; 15 bases line up with TRBD2. This sequence originates from a woman aged 50 to 65 with acute COVID-19. Written as DNA, the CDR3 is TGCAGCGTTTCAGGACTAGCGGGGGGGACGTACAATGAGCAGTTCTTC. This sequence encodes CSVSGLAGGTYNEQFF.